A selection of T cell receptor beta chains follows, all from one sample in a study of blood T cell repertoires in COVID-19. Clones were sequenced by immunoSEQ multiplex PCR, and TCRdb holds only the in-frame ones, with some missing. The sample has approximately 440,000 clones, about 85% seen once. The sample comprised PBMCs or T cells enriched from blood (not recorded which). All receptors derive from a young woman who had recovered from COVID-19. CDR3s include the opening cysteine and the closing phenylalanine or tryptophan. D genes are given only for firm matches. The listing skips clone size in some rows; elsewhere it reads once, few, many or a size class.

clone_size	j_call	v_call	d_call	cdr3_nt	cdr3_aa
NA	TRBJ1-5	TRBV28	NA	TGTGCCAGCAGTCCCCGGACAGATAGCAATCAGCCCCAGCATTTT	CASSPRTDSNQPQHF
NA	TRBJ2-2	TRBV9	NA	TGTGCCAGCAGCGCGGTAGGGGTATTTGGCGGGGAGCTGTTTTTT	CASSAVGVFGGELFF
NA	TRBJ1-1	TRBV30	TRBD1	TGTGCCTGGATTGAGGGACAGACTTTGAGGACTGAAGCTTTCTTT	CAWIEGQTLRTEAFF
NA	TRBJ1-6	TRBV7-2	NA	TGTGCCAGCAGCTTAAACAGGCTAGGAAATTCACCCCTCCACTTT	CASSLNRLGNSPLHF
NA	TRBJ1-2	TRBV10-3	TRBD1	TGTGCCATCAGTCGACAGGGGGCCGACTATGGCTACACCTTC	CAISRQGADYGYTF
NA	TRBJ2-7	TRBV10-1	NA	TGCGCCAGCAGTGAGTCGATCGGGGAAATCCCCTACGAGCAGTACTTC	CASSESIGEIPYEQYF
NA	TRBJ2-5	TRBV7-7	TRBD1	TGTGCTAGCAGCTTAGGGGGCCGGACCCAAGAGACCCAGTACTTC	CASSLGGRTQETQYF
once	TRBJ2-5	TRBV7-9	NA	TGTGCCAGCAGCAACCCCTCCGGAGAGACCCAGTACTTC	CASSNPSGETQYF
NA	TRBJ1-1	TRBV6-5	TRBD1	TGTGCCACACAGGGGGTTCGCACTGAAGCTTTCTTT	CATQGVRTEAFF
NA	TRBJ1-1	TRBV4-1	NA	TGCGCCAGCAGCCGGCCCCTGAAAGGGAGGACTGAAGCTTTCTTT	CASSRPLKGRTEAFF
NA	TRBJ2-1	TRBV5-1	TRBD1	TGCGCCAGCAGCTTGGGGGGCGGACAGGGAAGGTTCTTC	CASSLGGGQGRFF
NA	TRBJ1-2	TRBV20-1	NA	TGCAGTGGAACCCAGGGCTATGGCTACACCTTC	CSGTQGYGYTF
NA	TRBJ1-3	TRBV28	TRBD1	TGTGCCAGCACTCCTCTTTCCGGGACAGAAGGCTCTGGAAACACCATATATTTT	CASTPLSGTEGSGNTIYF
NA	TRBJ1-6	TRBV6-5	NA	TGTGCCAGCAGCCTCACTCTGAATTCACCCCTCCACTTT	CASSLTLNSPLHF
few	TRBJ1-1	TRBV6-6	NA	TGTGCCAGCAGTCCCGTTTATACCGGGACACGCCACACTGAAGCTTTCTTT	CASSPVYTGTRHTEAFF
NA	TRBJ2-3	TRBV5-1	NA	TGCGCCAGCAGCTTGAACAGGGCCTCCACAGATACGCAGTATTTT	CASSLNRASTDTQYF
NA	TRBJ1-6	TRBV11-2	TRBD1	TGTGCCAGCAGCCCAGGGACAGGGAATTCACCCCTCCACTTT	CASSPGTGNSPLHF
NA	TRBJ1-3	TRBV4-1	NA	TGCGCCAGCAGCCAAGATCAGGGGCGAAACTCTGGAAACACCATATATTTT	CASSQDQGRNSGNTIYF
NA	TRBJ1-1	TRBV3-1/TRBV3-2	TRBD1	TGTGCCAGCAGCTCCCCAGGGGGGCCCACTGAAGCTTTCTTT	CASSSPGGPTEAFF
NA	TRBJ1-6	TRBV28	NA	TGTGCCAGCAGTATCACGCTTACAGATCCGAATTCACCCCTCCACTTT	CASSITLTDPNSPLHF
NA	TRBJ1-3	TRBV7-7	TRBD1	TGTGCCAGCAGCCCGCGACAGGGAAGGAGTGCTGGAAACACCATATATTTT	CASSPRQGRSAGNTIYF
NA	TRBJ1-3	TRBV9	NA	TGTGCCAGCAGCGCGGACTATTTAGGGGGAAACACCATATATTTT	CASSADYLGGNTIYF
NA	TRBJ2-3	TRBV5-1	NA	TGCGCCAGCAGCTTGTTCCAGGGGAATACGCAGTATTTT	CASSLFQGNTQYF
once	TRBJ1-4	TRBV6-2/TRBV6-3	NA	TGTGCCAGCAGTGGCGCGACATATGGACTGTTTTTT	CASSGATYGLFF
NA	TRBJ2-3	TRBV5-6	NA	TGTGCCAGCAGCTTGGGAGCATTCCTCACAGATACGCAGTATTTT	CASSLGAFLTDTQYF
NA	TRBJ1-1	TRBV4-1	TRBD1	TGCGCCAGCAGCCTCGGACAGGGGTCCCGTCTTGAGGAAGCTTTCTTT	CASSLGQGSRLEEAFF
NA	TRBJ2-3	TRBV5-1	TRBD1	TGCGCCAGCAGCCTAGGGACAGCTACAGATACGCAGTATTTT	CASSLGTATDTQYF
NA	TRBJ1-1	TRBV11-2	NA	TGTGCCAGCAGCTTAGCCGGGAAGAACACTGAAGCTTTCTTT	CASSLAGKNTEAFF
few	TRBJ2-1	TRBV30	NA	TGTGCCTGGGCGGCTAGTACTCGGGATGAGCAGTTCTTC	CAWAASTRDEQFF
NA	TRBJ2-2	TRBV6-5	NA	TGTGCCAGCTCGACCCTATGGGGAGACACCGGGGAGCTGTTTTTT	CASSTLWGDTGELFF
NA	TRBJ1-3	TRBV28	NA	TGTGCCAGCAGTTCTGCCGGGACAACCTACTCTGGAAACACCATATATTTT	CASSSAGTTYSGNTIYF
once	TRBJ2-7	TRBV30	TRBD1	TGTGCCTGGACGACAGGGGGCGCGGGGGAGCAGTACTTC	CAWTTGGAGEQYF
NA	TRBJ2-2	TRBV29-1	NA	TGCAGCGTCCCAGCAGGGTGGGGCGGGGAGCTGTTTTTT	CSVPAGWGGELFF
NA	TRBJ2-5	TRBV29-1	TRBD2	TGCAGCGTCTCGCTAGCGGGGGGGCGGAAAGAGACCCAGTACTTC	CSVSLAGGRKETQYF
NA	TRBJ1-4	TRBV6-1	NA	TGTGCCAGCAGTGAAGCGGAGTGGGGCCGCCAACTGTTTTTT	CASSEAEWGRQLFF
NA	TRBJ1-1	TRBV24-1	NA	TGTGCCACCAGTGATTTCGGTACGACAGAAGCTTTCTTT	CATSDFGTTEAFF
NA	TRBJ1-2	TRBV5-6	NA	TGTGCCAGCAGCTTGGCAGTTTATGGCTACACCTTC	CASSLAVYGYTF
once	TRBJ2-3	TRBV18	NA	TGTGCCAGCTCACCTAATTCCCTCAGGGCAGATACGCAGTATTTT	CASSPNSLRADTQYF
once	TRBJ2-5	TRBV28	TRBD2	TGTGCCAGCACCTCGGGGGGGGGCCCCTGGACCCAGTACTTC	CASTSGGGPWTQYF
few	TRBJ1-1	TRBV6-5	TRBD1	TGTGCCAGCAGTCCCCAGGGGGAATGGGGCACTGAAGCTTTCTTT	CASSPQGEWGTEAFF
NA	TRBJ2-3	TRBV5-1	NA	TGCGCCAGCAGCTTGGTTGGTACTAGCGATACGCAGTATTTT	CASSLVGTSDTQYF
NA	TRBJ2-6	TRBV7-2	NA	TGTGCCAGCCAAAAGGAGGCAGGCCCGGGCAACGTCCTGACTTTC	CASQKEAGPGNVLTF